This T cell receptor beta chain came from a study of cytomegalovirus exposure and HLA in healthy donors. Study in general: In a later analysis, the 120 or so validation repertoires were reported to have used the same platform as the 600 to 800 first-cohort repertoires. Whole-study findings and limits: Cytomegalovirus association was assigned to more than 150 TCR beta chains. Specificity for CMV antigens was confirmed in vitro for a few of the CMV-associated chains. In a later analysis, first-cohort TCR clusters were found to tend to co-occur in the roughly 120 validation repertoires.

About this clone: Its antigen is still unknown.

Produced via immunoSEQ multiplex PCR; TCRdb's table is partial and in-frame only. The repertoire includes 80,000 to 90,000 clones, roughly 97% of them detected once, and more than 0.65% sits in the top ten. This receptor was taken from a young man in good health and CMV-seronegative. Sequenced input: PBMCs.

This CDR3 is CASSPDSPYEQYV. In DNA, the CDR3 is TGTGCCAGCTCACCGGACAGTCCTTACGAGCAGTACGTC. The genes are TRBV18 and TRBJ2-7; possibly TRBD1 for D (6 bases). Trimming left V 3 bases short and J 4 bases short, with 10 bases between. Germline lookup yields CDR1 KGHSH and CDR2 LQKENI. CDR3 size: 13 residues.